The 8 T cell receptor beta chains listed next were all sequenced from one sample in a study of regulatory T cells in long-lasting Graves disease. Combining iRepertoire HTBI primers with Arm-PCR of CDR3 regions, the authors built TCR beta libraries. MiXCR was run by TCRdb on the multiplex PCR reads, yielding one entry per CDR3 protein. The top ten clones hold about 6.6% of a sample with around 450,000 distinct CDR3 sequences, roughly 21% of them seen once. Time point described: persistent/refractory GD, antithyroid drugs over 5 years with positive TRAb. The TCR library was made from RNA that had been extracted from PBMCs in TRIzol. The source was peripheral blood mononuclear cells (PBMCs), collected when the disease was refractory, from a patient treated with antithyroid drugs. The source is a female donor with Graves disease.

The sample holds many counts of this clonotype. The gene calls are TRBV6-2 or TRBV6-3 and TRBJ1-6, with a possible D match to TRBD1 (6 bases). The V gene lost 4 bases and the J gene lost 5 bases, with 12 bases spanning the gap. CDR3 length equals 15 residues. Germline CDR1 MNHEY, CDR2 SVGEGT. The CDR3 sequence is CASSWLGADNSPLHF. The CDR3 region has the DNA TGTGCCAGCAGTTGGTTGGGGGCAGATAATTCACCCCTCCACTTT.

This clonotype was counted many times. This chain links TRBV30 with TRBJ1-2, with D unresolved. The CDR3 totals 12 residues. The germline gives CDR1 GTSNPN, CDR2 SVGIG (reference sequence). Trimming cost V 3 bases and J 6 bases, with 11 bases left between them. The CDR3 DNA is TGTGCCTGGAGCAATCTTCGTCATGGCTACACCTTC. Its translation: CAWSNLRHGYTF.

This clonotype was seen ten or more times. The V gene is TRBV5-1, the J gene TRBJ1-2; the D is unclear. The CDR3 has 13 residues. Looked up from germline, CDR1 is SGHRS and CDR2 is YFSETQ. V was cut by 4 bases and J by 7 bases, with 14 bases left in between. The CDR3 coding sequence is TGCGCCAGCAGCAAAACCGGGCGACGTGGCTACACCTTC. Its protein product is CASSKTGRRGYTF.

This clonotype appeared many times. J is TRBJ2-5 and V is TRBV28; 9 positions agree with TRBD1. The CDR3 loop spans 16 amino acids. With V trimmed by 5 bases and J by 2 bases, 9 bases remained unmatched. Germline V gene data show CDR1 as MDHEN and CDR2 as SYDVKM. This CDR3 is CASSPSGTGRQETQYF. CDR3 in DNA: TGTGCCAGCAGTCCCTCCGGGACAGGGAGACAAGAGACCCAGTACTTC.

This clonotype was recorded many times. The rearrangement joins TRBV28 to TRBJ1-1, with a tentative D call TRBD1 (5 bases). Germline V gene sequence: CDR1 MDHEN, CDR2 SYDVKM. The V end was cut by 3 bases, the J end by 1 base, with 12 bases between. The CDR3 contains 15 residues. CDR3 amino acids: CASSFSGTENTEAFF. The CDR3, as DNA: TGTGCCAGCAGTTTCTCCGGGACGGAGAACACTGAAGCTTTCTTT.

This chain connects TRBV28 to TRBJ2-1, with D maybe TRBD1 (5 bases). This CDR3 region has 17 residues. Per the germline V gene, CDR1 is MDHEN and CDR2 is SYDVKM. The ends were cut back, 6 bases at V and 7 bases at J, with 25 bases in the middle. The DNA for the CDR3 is TGTGCCAGCAGCTCATTAAGGGGCCCGAAAAATACAAATGAGCAGTTCTTC. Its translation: CASSSLRGPKNTNEQFF.

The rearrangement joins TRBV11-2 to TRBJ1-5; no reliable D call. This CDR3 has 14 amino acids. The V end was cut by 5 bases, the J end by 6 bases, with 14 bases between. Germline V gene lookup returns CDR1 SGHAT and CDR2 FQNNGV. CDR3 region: CASSQDSQGQPQHF. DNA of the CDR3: TGTGCCAGCAGCCAAGATTCCCAAGGTCAGCCCCAGCATTTT.

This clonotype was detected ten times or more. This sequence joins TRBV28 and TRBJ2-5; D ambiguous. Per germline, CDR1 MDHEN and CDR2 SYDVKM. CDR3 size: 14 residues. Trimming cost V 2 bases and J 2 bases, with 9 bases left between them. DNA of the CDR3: TGTGCCAGCAGTTTACTGGATAGTCAAGAGACCCAGTACTTC. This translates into CASSLLDSQETQYF.